The rows below give T cell receptor beta chains drawn from one sample of a study of long-term antiretroviral therapy in people with HIV. Assay: immunoSEQ multiplex PCR; the TCRdb copy retains only in-frame clones and omits some. Here the sample spans 25,000 to 35,000 clones, 90% to 95% being singletons. Here the sequenced sample was unsorted PBMCs, taken around 7.4 years after starting antiretroviral therapy. All receptors derive from a man between 50 and 59 years old with HIV. Each CDR3 is given without its conserved first and last residue. Size is stated for part of the rows, as once, few or many counts, or as a class when the clone is expanded.

V,size,CDR3
TRBV11-2,-,ASSLRSGQGQRAYEQY
TRBV27,-,ASSLDVGSSDEQY
TRBV4-1,-,ASSPFSTGAHEQY
TRBV25-1,-,ASTSGVTLH
TRBV5-6,-,ASSQTKGQVYSNQPQH
TRBV5-5,-,ASSLSTGLHLYEQY
TRBV5-6,-,ASTLETGDAF
TRBV30,few,AWSASSGGAGNTGELF
TRBV5-1,-,ASSSGTSGYEQY
TRBV7-2,-,ASSIQGAREQY
TRBV6-5,-,ASSFGEGRGTF
TRBV28,-,ASRGNSYEQY
TRBV4-3,-,ASSQDVKDSHSYNEQF
TRBV28,-,ASSLTGDEQY
TRBV9,-,ASSSGLAGGPYNEQF
TRBV6-1,-,ASSEARGAYEQY
TRBV11-2,few,ASSLEQDNQPQH
TRBV2,-,ASRPYEQY
TRBV2,-,ASSGDSPGGYT
TRBV5-5,-,ASSTGQGSYYTEAF
TRBV7-3,-,ASSLGGNYGYT
TRBV10-3,-,AISRPKQGISYEQY
TRBV30,-,AWSVGPAGELF
TRBV21-1,-,ASSKERARGYT
TRBV30,-,AWVLAGNEQF
TRBV2,-,ASSERSQTEAF
TRBV7-3,-,ASSWIPMVEQF
TRBV10-1,-,ASTPGTTRQAQY
TRBV29-1,-,SVGQVTGELF
TRBV2,-,ASSERGAHEAF
TRBV6-6,-,ASSQSPRGTDTQY
TRBV5-4,-,ASSSATDRAGGNTIY
TRBV29-1,once,SVADRGNEQF
TRBV9,-,ASSGSGGGADTQY
TRBV19,-,ASSGSGTDTQY
TRBV5-1,-,ASSFSGIAEAF
TRBV25-1,few,ASSESQFSNQPQH
TRBV4-1,-,ASSQGGTSGGSDIQY
TRBV15,-,ATTGVGLSEQY
TRBV5-4,-,ASSAGGGAYEQY
TRBV10-3,once,AISDETGSGYT
TRBV5-1,-,ASSLVPGTGVLTEQY
TRBV4-1,-,ASSQGAGTGELF
TRBV5-6,-,ASSLATGTGLSNQPQH
TRBV28,-,ASSIPETDTEAF
TRBV9,few,ASSVEGGAAF
TRBV5-1,-,ASSLAGQGFYEQY
TRBV6-1,-,ASSGGGQGYEQY
TRBV10-2,-,ASGQDSNYGYT
TRBV5-8,-,ASSFSIRQGMDTGELF
TRBV5-1,-,ASSLVGQEKLF
TRBV6-1,-,ASSDSSTYQPQH
TRBV4-3,-,ASSLWTGDYEQY